Below, 14 T cell receptor beta chains from the same sample are listed, as sequenced in a study of graft-versus-host responses after intestinal transplantation. Their antigens remain unidentified. Profiled with immunoSEQ multiplex PCR; TCRdb holds only in-frame clones, not every one. The sample gives 90,000 to 130,000 clones, just under 95% of which show up once; 1% to 1.5% is in the top ten. The sample in question was unstimulated CD8+ T cells sorted from spleen or lymph node cells, obtained before transplant. The receptors here all came from a human donor who was the organ donor for an intestinal transplant.

This clone has only a few counts. Other DNA sequences from this sample encode an identical CDR3 as well. The rearrangement uses TRBV4-3 and TRBJ2-7; TRBD1 might be the D (6 bases). Trimming took 0 bases from V and 3 from J, leaving 6 bases between them. CDR1 is LGHNA and CDR2 is YSLEER in the germline V gene. CDR3 length: 13 residues. The DNA for the CDR3 is TGCGCCAGCAGCCAAGACAGGGGCTACGAGCAGTACTTC. Amino acids: CASSQDRGYEQYF.

This clone was counted only a few times. This sequence joins TRBV9 and TRBJ2-7, with 8 bases that match TRBD2. The CDR3 runs to 16 residues. In germline, CDR1 is SGDLS, CDR2 YYNGEE. V lost 1 base to trimming and J lost 7 bases; unmatched junction nucleotides: 13. The chain's CDR3 is CASSVHPSFPGGEQYF. CDR3 nucleotides: TGTGCCAGCAGCGTACATCCTAGCTTCCCGGGGGGGGAGCAGTACTTC.

Note on this clone: Different DNA sequences within this sample yield the same CDR3. J is TRBJ1-2 and V is TRBV7-6; no clear D gene. Germline V gene sequence: CDR1 SGHVS, CDR2 FNYEAQ. Trimming removed 5 bases from V and 4 bases from J, with 11 bases in between. The length of the CDR3 is 13 residues. The DNA of the CDR3 is TGTGCCAGCAGCCTCGGTGGGTCCTATGGCTACACCTTC. The encoded protein is CASSLGGSYGYTF.

This clone showed up just once. The chain recombines TRBV9 with TRBJ2-3, with a tentative D call TRBD1 (5 bases). V lost 0 bases and J 14 bases, leaving 16 bases between the germline ends. Germline loops: CDR1 SGDLS, CDR2 YYNGEE. The CDR3 covers 13 residues. DNA of the CDR3: TGTGCCAGCAGCGTAGTTTCAGGGCCGGTTCGGTATTTT. This sequence encodes CASSVVSGPVRYF.

The chain has TRBV4-1 and TRBJ2-7; 8 nucleotides agree with TRBD1. Germline V CDR1 and CDR2: MGHRA, YSYEKL. With 4 bases clipped from V and 6 bases from J, the junction kept 14 bases outside the gene matches. This CDR3 is 16 amino acids long. CDR3 region: CASSPSQTGAWVEQYF. The CDR3 DNA is TGCGCCAGCAGCCCCAGCCAGACAGGGGCCTGGGTCGAGCAGTACTTC.

CDR3 nucleotide sequence: TGTGCCAGCAGCTTCGAGAACAGGGGACAAGAGACCCAGTACTTC. Amino acid sequence: CASSFENRGQETQYF. This chain links TRBV7-9 with TRBJ2-5; 7 bases line up with TRBD1. Per the germline V gene, CDR1 is SEHNR and CDR2 is FQNEAQ (reference sequence). Losses at the gene ends were 3 bases for V and 2 bases for J; bases not matched to a gene: 6. This CDR3 contains 15 residues.

The chain carries TRBV29-1 and TRBJ2-7; TRBD2 matches at 11 bases. V trimming: 8 bases; J trimming: 4 bases; junction bases outside the gene matches: 10. Germline CDR1 reads SQVTM; CDR2 reads ANQGSEA. This CDR3 has 14 amino acids. The CDR3 DNA reads TGCAGCCTCGGGACTAGCGGAGGAGTGTACGAGCAGTACTTC. Its protein product is CSLGTSGGVYEQYF.

This clone was seen a few times. This chain joins TRBV19 and TRBJ2-2, with D unclear. CDR1 and CDR2 from the germline V gene are LNHDA and SQIVND (reference sequence). The CDR3 has 13 residues. The ends were cut back, 3 bases at V and 5 bases at J, with 7 bases in the middle. This CDR3 is CASSMVETGELFF. The CDR3 DNA sequence: TGTGCCAGTAGTATGGTGGAGACCGGGGAGCTGTTTTTT.

This chain links TRBV5-6 with TRBJ1-2; D remains unclear. The germline V gene has CDR1 SGHDT and CDR2 YYEEEE. This CDR3 region has 15 residues. V shed 4 bases and J shed 1 base, with 14 bases lying between them. CDR3 sequence (DNA): TGTGCCAGCAGCCCTACCAGTGTCCTTAACTATGGCTACACCTTC. It yields the protein CASSPTSVLNYGYTF.

This sequence joins TRBV10-3 and TRBJ1-1; 7 bases are shared with TRBD1. With V trimmed by 2 bases and J by 3 bases, 0 bases remained unmatched. The germline V gene has CDR1 ENHRY and CDR2 SYGVKD. This CDR3 spans 13 amino acids. The DNA for the CDR3 is TGTGCCATCAGTGAGACAGGGGACACTGAAGCTTTCTTT. It yields the protein CAISETGDTEAFF.

The chain carries TRBV6-1 and TRBJ2-7; either TRBD1 or TRBD2 may supply D (5 bases each). Germline assignment: CDR1 MNHNS and CDR2 SASEGT. The CDR3 is 11 amino acids. The V end lost 8 bases, the J end lost 5 bases, and 10 bases lay between the germline ends. The DNA for the CDR3 is TGTGCCAGCTACGAGGGGAACGAGCAGTACTTC. It yields the protein CASYEGNEQYF.

This clone was observed once. The chain is built from TRBV29-1 and TRBJ2-1; 10 positions agree with TRBD2. The junction had 7 bases not matched to a gene; V was cut back by 6 bases and J by 2 bases. CDR1 is SQVTM, CDR2 ANQGSEA, per germline. This CDR3 spans 15 amino acids. CDR3 nucleotides: TGCAGCGTCGGACTAGCGGAGTTTGCCTACAATGAGCAGTTCTTC. As protein: CSVGLAEFAYNEQFF.

The gene calls are TRBV2 and TRBJ2-7; no definite D call. Per germline, CDR1 SNHLY and CDR2 FYNNEI. The V gene lost 3 bases and the J gene lost 6 bases, with 9 bases spanning the gap. The CDR3 totals 12 residues. CDR3 nucleotide sequence: TGTGCCAGCAGTGATCTCATCATCGAGCAGTACTTC. Translating it yields CASSDLIIEQYF.

The chain recombines TRBV6-1 with TRBJ1-1; no clear D. The CDR3 is 12 amino acids. Germline CDR1 MNHNS, CDR2 SASEGT. V was trimmed by 5 bases and J by 5 bases, leaving 9 bases between them. CDR3 nucleotides: TGTGCCAGCAGTTCGGGTTTGACTGAAGCTTTCTTT. It is translated as CASSSGLTEAFF.